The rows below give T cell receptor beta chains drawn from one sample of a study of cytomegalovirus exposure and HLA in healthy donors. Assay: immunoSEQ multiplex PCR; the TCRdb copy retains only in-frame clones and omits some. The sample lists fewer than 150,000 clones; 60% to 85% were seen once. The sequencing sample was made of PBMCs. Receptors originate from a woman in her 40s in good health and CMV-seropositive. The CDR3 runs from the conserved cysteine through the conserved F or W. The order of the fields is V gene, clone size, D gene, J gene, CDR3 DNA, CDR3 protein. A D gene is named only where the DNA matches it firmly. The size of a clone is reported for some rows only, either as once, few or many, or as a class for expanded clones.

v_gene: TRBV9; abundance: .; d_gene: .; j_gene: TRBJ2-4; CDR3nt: TGTGCCAGCAGCGTACAGGGCAAAAACATTCAGTACTTC; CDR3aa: CASSVQGKNIQYF
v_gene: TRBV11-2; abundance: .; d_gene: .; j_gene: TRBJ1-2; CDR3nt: TGTGCCAGCAGCTCGATAGGACGGGGGGGAAACTATGGCTACACCTTC; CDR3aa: CASSSIGRGGNYGYTF
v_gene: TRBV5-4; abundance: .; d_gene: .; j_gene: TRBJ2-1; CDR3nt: TGTGCCAGCAGCGTGCGCGAGGGACTTTACAATGAGCAGTTCTTC; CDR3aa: CASSVREGLYNEQFF
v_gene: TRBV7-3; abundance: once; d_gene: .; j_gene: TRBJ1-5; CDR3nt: TGTGCCAGCAGCTTAAACAGGGATCAGCCCCAGCATTTT; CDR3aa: CASSLNRDQPQHF
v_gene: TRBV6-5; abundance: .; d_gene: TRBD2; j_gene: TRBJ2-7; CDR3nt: TGTGCCAGCAGCCCCGGGACTAGCAAATACGAGCAGTACTTC; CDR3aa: CASSPGTSKYEQYF
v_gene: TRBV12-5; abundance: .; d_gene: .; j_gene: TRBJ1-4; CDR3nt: TGTGCTAGTGGTCAAGGGGGGGTGAACGATGAAAAACTGTTTTTT; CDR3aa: CASGQGGVNDEKLFF
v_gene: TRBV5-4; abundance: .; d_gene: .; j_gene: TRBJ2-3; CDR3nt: TGTGCCAGCAGCTGGACATACAGCACAGATACGCAGTATTTT; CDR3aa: CASSWTYSTDTQYF
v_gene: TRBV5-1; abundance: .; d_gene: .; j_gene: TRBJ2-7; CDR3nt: TGCGCCAGCAGCTTAGAACTATCCTACGAGCAGTACTTC; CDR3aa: CASSLELSYEQYF
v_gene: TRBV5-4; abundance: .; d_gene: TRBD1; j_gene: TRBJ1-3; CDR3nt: TGTGCCAGCAGCTTCGACAGGGGGATAACTGGAAACACCATATATTTT; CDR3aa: CASSFDRGITGNTIYF
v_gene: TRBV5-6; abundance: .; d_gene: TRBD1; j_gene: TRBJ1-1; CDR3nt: TGTGCCAGCGGGCAGACAGGGGGCAACACTGAAGCTTTCTTT; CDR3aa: CASGQTGGNTEAFF
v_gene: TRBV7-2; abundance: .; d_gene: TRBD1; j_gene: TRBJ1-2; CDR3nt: TGTGCCAGCAGCTTAGCATCTAAGGGGGCGGGTGGCTACACCTTC; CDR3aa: CASSLASKGAGGYTF
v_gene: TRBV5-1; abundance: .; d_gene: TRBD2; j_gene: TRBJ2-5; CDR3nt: TGCGCCAGCAGCGAGGGACTAGCGGGGGCCCAAGAGACCCAGTACTTC; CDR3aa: CASSEGLAGAQETQYF
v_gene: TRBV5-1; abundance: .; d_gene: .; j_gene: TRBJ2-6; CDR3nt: TGCGCCAGCACACAAGGGGGGGCTGGGGCCAACGTCCTGACTTTC; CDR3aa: CASTQGGAGANVLTF
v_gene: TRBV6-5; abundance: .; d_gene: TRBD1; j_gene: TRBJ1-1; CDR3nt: TGTGCCAGCAGAATCCGGACAGGGGGGACCACTGAAGCTTTCTTT; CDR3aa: CASRIRTGGTTEAFF
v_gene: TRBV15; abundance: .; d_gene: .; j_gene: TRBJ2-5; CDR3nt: TGTGCCACCAGCGTGGCGGGGGCAGAGACCCAGTACTTC; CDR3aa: CATSVAGAETQYF
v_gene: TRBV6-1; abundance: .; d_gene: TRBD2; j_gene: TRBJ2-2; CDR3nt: TGTGCCAGCAGTGCTAGCGGGAGTCGCACCGGGGAGCTGTTTTTT; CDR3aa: CASSASGSRTGELFF
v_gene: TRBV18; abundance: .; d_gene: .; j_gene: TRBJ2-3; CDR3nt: TGTGCCAGCTCACCTGGGACACTCACAGATACGCAGTATTTT; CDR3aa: CASSPGTLTDTQYF
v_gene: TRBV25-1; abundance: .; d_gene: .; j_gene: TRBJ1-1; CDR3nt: TGTGCCAGCAGTGACAGCTACAGAGGGACTGAAGCTTTCTTT; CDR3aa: CASSDSYRGTEAFF
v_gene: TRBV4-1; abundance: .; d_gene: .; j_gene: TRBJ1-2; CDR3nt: TGCGCCAGCAGCCTGGAAGACAGTGACTATGGCTACACCTTC; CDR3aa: CASSLEDSDYGYTF
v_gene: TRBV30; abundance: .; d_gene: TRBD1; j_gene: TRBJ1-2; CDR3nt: TGTGCCTGGAGTGTTTCCGGGACAGGGGGTTATGGCTACACCTTC; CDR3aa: CAWSVSGTGGYGYTF
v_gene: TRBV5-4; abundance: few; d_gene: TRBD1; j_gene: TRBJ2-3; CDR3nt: TGTGCCAGCAGCTCGCCGGGACAGGGGCCAGATACGCAGTATTTT; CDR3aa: CASSSPGQGPDTQYF
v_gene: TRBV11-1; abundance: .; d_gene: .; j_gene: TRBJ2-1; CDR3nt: TGTGCCAGCAGTCCGGCGGGAAAAGGCCATGAGCAGTTCTTC; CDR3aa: CASSPAGKGHEQFF
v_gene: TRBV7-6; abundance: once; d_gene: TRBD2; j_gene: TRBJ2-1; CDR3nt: TGTGCCAGCAGCTCGACTAGCGGGGGGTTCCATGAGCAGTTCTTC; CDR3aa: CASSSTSGGFHEQFF
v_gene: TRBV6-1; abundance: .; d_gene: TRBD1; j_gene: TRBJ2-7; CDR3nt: TGTGCCAGCAGCCCGACAGGGGATCCCTACGAGCAGTACTTC; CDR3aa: CASSPTGDPYEQYF
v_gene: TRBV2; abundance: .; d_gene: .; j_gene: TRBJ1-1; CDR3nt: TGTGCCAGCAGTAGGGTAGGGGCGAACACTGAAGCTTTCTTT; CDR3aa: CASSRVGANTEAFF
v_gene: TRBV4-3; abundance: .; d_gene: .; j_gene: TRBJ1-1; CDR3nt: TGCGCCAGCAGTCAAGATGGGGGGAGAATCTTGAACACTGAAGCTTTCTTT; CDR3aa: CASSQDGGRILNTEAFF
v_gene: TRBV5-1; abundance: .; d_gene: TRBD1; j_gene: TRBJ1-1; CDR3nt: TGCGCCAGCAGCTTGACAGGGGCCGGGACTGAAGCTTTCTTT; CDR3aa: CASSLTGAGTEAFF
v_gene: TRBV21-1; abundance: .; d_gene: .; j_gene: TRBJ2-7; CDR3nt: TGTGCCAGCGCAAAATGGCTAGCGGGAGTCCACGAGCAGTACTTC; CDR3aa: CASAKWLAGVHEQYF
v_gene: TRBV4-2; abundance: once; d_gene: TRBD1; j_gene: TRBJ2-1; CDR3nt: TGTGCCAGCAGCCCGGGACAGGGAGGGGGGCAGTTCTTC; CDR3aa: CASSPGQGGGQFF
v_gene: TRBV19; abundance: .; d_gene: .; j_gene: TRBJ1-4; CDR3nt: TGTGCCAGTAGTATAGTTGGCAGGGTGAATGAAAAACTGTTTTTT; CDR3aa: CASSIVGRVNEKLFF
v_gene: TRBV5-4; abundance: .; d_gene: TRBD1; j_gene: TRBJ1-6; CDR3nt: TGTGCCAGCAGCACCTCCGGGACAGGAGGTTCACCCCTCCACTTT; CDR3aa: CASSTSGTGGSPLHF
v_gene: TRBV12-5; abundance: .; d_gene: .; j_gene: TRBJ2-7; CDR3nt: TGTGCTAGTGGTTTGGTACCAGACAAAAACGAGCAGTACTTC; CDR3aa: CASGLVPDKNEQYF
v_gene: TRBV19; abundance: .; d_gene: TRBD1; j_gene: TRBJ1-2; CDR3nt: TGTGCCAGTACCCCGGGACAGGGTTATGGCTACACCTTC; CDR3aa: CASTPGQGYGYTF